The rows below give T cell receptor beta chains drawn from one sample of a study of post-analysis software for immune sequencing data. TCRdb independently ran MiXCR on the PCR reads; one entry per CDR3 protein. Here the sample spans some 690,000 distinct CDR3 sequences, just under 30% being singletons. The specimen was blood. The receptors derive from a girl between 10 and 17 years old with multiple sclerosis. CDR3s include the opening cysteine and the closing phenylalanine or tryptophan. A D gene is named only where the DNA matches it firmly. Clone sizes are given selectively: once, few, many, or a class where the clone is expanded.

d_gene	j_gene	abundance	v_gene	CDR3nt	CDR3aa
TRBD2	TRBJ2-3	few	TRBV7-2	TGTGCCAGCAGCACCCGACTAGCGGGAGTGTCAGATACGCAGTATTTT	CASSTRLAGVSDTQYF
NA	TRBJ2-7	NA	TRBV28	TGTGCCAGCAGAGATCTAAGGGGTCAGTACGAGCAGTACTTC	CASRDLRGQYEQYF
NA	TRBJ2-5	many	TRBV7-7	TGTGCCAGCAGCCCCCGCGGACTGGAGACCCAGTACTTC	CASSPRGLETQYF
NA	TRBJ2-1	NA	TRBV20-1	TGCAGTGCTACCGGCGGGCCGTCTAGCTACAATGAGCAGTTCTTC	CSATGGPSSYNEQFF
NA	TRBJ1-5	few	TRBV20-1	TGCAGTGCTATAGACGGGACGACTAGCAATCAGCCCCAGCATTTT	CSAIDGTTSNQPQHF
NA	TRBJ2-5	NA	TRBV6-5	TGTGCCAGCAGATCCCAGGGGAAAGAGACCCAGTACTTC	CASRSQGKETQYF
NA	TRBJ1-2	NA	TRBV18	TGTGCCAGCTCACCGAGGGTCTCAAGGTCAGGTGGTGGCTACACCTTC	CASSPRVSRSGGGYTF
TRBD1	TRBJ2-4	many	TRBV7-8	TGTGCCAGCAGCTCACACGCCGGGACAGGGGGTAAAAACATTCAGTACTTC	CASSSHAGTGGKNIQYF
TRBD2	TRBJ2-1	few	TRBV20-1	TGCAGTGCTAGAAAGAGGGAGCGGGAGGGCCTGTTGTATGGGGCAAATGAGCAGTTCTTC	CSARKREREGLLYGANEQFF
TRBD2	TRBJ2-1	NA	TRBV6-1	TGTGCCAGCCGAAGGGGAGCTAGCGGGAGTCTCTCCTACAATGAGCAGTTCTTC	CASRRGASGSLSYNEQFF
NA	TRBJ1-3	few	TRBV12-3/TRBV12-4	TGTGCCAGCAGTCGGGACAACGAGGGCTTAGGAAACACCATATATTTT	CASSRDNEGLGNTIYF
TRBD1	TRBJ2-1	few	TRBV29-1	TGCAGCGTGGGACAGGGGAGGTATGAGCAGTTCTTC	CSVGQGRYEQFF
NA	TRBJ2-1	NA	TRBV20-1	TGCAGTGCTAGAGATATCCGAGCGGAATTTTACAATGAGCAGTTCTTC	CSARDIRAEFYNEQFF
TRBD1	TRBJ2-3	NA	TRBV4-1	TGCGCCAGCAGCACCCGACAGGGACCCACAGATACGCAGTATTTT	CASSTRQGPTDTQYF
TRBD2	TRBJ2-7	few	TRBV20-1	TGCAGCACAATAGCGGGGGACTCCTACGAGCAGTACTTC	CSTIAGDSYEQYF
NA	TRBJ2-7	NA	TRBV6-2/TRBV6-3	TGTGCCAGCAGTTATGAGGTTTACGAGCAGTACTTC	CASSYEVYEQYF
NA	TRBJ2-7	NA	TRBV4-3	TGCGCCAGCAGCCCCTATCTAGAGCCACCGAGCTCCTACGAGCAGTACTTC	CASSPYLEPPSSYEQYF
NA	TRBJ2-1	few	TRBV9	TGTGCCAGCAGCGTCCAGCCGGGGGCTGAGCAGTTCTTC	CASSVQPGAEQFF
TRBD2	TRBJ2-7	NA	TRBV6-1	TGTGCCAGCAGTGGAAGCGGGACGGGGGAGCAGTACTTC	CASSGSGTGEQYF
NA	TRBJ1-1	NA	TRBV3-1	TGTGCCAGCAGCCCTCTGGACTGGAACACTGAAGCTTTCTTT	CASSPLDWNTEAFF
NA	TRBJ2-1	many	TRBV5-5	TGTGCCAGCAGATATTCGTATAGCGGCTCCTACAATGAGCAGTTCTTC	CASRYSYSGSYNEQFF
NA	TRBJ2-6	many	TRBV20-1	TGCAGTGCCCACGCGGACTCTGGGGCCAACGTCCTGACTTTC	CSAHADSGANVLTF
NA	TRBJ1-1	NA	TRBV6-1	TGTGCCAGCAGTGAAGGGAGCGTTCGAGGCACTGAAGCTTTCTTT	CASSEGSVRGTEAFF